Below, 13 T cell receptor beta chains from the same sample are listed, as sequenced in a study of a mutant IDH1 vaccine in newly diagnosed glioma. This table comes from immunoSEQ multiplex PCR, and its TCRdb copy is limited to in-frame clones, with some not included. The sample holds some 87,000 clones, 80% seen once. Time point defined: baseline, week 1 (first vaccination visit). Documented treatment: pre-vaccination baseline after standard-of-care therapy. Sequencing was performed on PBMCs, taken from a glioma patient treated with radiotherapy, temozolomide or both. The receptor set was obtained from a man aged 40-50 years with glioma.

The chain employs TRBV9 and TRBJ2-2; tentatively, D is TRBD1 (5 bases). Germline CDR1 is SGDLS and CDR2 is YYNGEE. The V gene lost 0 bases and the J gene lost 1 base, with 13 bases spanning the gap. The CDR3 has 17 amino acids. The CDR3: CASSVDPPGKNTGELFF. The CDR3 coding sequence is TGTGCCAGCAGCGTAGATCCCCCAGGGAAGAACACCGGGGAGCTGTTTTTT.

This rearrangement joins TRBV13 to TRBJ2-3; no definite D call. Germline V gene lookup returns CDR1 PRHDT and CDR2 FYEKMQ (reference sequence). The CDR3 has 13 residues. The ends were cut back, 5 bases at V and 6 bases at J, with 12 bases in the middle. CDR3 residues: CASSRDGGDTQYF. The CDR3 DNA sequence: TGTGCCAGCAGCCGAGACGGTGGGGATACGCAGTATTTT.

This clone was counted at least ten times. As DNA, the CDR3 is TGTGCCTGGAGTAAATCAGCTGAAGCTTTCTTT. Protein sequence: CAWSKSAEAFF. This chain connects TRBV30 to TRBJ1-1; D is uncertain. Trimming shortened V by 2 bases and J by 6 bases, and 7 bases separated the two germline ends. The CDR3 covers 11 residues. Germline V gene data show CDR1 as GTSNPN and CDR2 as SVGIG (reference sequence).

This chain links TRBV6-1 with TRBJ2-3; tentatively, D is TRBD2 (5 bases). This CDR3 has 13 amino acids. Germline CDR1 reads MNHNS; CDR2 reads SASEGT. V dropped 4 bases and J dropped 4 bases, with 9 bases sitting between them. The CDR3 coding sequence is TGTGCCAGCAGTGGAACTAGTCCAGATACGCAGTATTTT. Translating it yields CASSGTSPDTQYF.

The CDR3 coding sequence is TGCAGCGCTGGAGGGATGGGCGATGAAAAACTGTTTTTT. It codes for CSAGGMGDEKLFF. The chain links TRBV29-1 to TRBJ1-4; D is unclear. Germline V gives CDR1 SQVTM, CDR2 ANQGSEA. This CDR3 contains 13 residues. The V end was cut by 7 bases, the J end by 6 bases, with 15 bases between.

V gene TRBV2 combines with J gene TRBJ1-2; D might be TRBD1 (5 bases). The germline V and J ends were trimmed by 8 bases and 1 base, with 14 bases remaining between them. The CDR3 runs 14 residues. From germline, CDR1 is SNHLY and CDR2 FYNNEI. CDR3 DNA sequence: TGTGCCAGCTGGCCCAGGGTATATAACTATGGCTACACCTTC. This sequence encodes CASWPRVYNYGYTF.

This CDR3 is CASTPEQISNQPQHF. For the CDR3, the DNA is TGTGCCAGCACCCCGGAGCAGATTAGCAATCAGCCCCAGCATTTT. This rearrangement joins TRBV2 to TRBJ1-5, with no clear D. Trimming removed 7 bases at V and 0 bases at J, with 13 bases between. The CDR3 contains 15 residues. The germline V gene has CDR1 SNHLY and CDR2 FYNNEI.

The V call is TRBV14, the J call TRBJ2-7; D possibly matches TRBD1 or TRBD2 (5 bases each). This CDR3 has 13 amino acids. Germline loops: CDR1 SGHDN, CDR2 FVKESK. V dropped 0 bases and J dropped 6 bases, with 9 bases sitting between them. The CDR3 sequence: CASSQDGGGEQYF. The CDR3 region has the DNA TGTGCCAGCAGCCAAGATGGGGGTGGCGAGCAGTACTTC.

This sequence joins TRBV5-8 and TRBJ2-2; 8 bases are shared with TRBD1. The V gene end was trimmed by 3 bases and the J gene end by 0 bases; junction bases not matched to a gene: 4. Germline CDR1 is SGHTS and CDR2 is YDEGEE. This CDR3 has 16 residues. The CDR3 here is CASSSWGQANTGELFF. The CDR3 DNA sequence: TGTGCCAGCAGCTCATGGGGACAGGCGAACACCGGGGAGCTGTTTTTT.

The V call is TRBV6-4, the J call TRBJ2-3; possibly TRBD2 for D (5 bases). V lost 0 bases and J lost 3, with 7 bases in between. Germline lookup yields CDR1 MRHNA and CDR2 SNTAGT. This CDR3 has 14 amino acids. The CDR3 spells CASSDSGATDTQYF. For the CDR3, the DNA is TGTGCCAGCAGTGACTCGGGAGCAACAGATACGCAGTATTTT.

The chain carries TRBV4-2 and TRBJ2-7; D possibly corresponds to TRBD1 (7 bases). In germline, CDR1 is LGHNA, CDR2 YNFKEQ. Trimming shortened V by 0 bases and J by 6 bases, and 21 bases separated the two germline ends. The CDR3 contains 17 residues. DNA of the CDR3: TGTGCCAGCAGCCAAGACCACCTGACAGGGAGGATAAGCGAGCAGTACTTC. This codes for CASSQDHLTGRISEQYF.

V gene TRBV30 combines with J gene TRBJ2-3, with 7 bases identical to TRBD2. Germline-derived CDR1 and CDR2 are GTSNPN and SVGIG (reference sequence). This CDR3 comprises 16 residues. Unmatched junction bases numbered 9, after V lost 0 bases and J lost 3 bases. In DNA form, the CDR3 reads TGTGCCTGGAGTGTACAGGAGCGGGGAATAACAGATACGCAGTATTTT. Translated: CAWSVQERGITDTQYF.

The chain is built from TRBV2 and TRBJ2-4; D possibly matches TRBD1 or TRBD2 (5 bases each). The ends were cut back, 4 bases at V and 0 bases at J, with 28 bases in the middle. CDR1 and CDR2 (germline): SNHLY, FYNNEI. The CDR3 sequence is 21 residues long. The CDR3 reads CASSGEGIESPRFLAKNIQYF. CDR3 nucleotides: TGTGCCAGCAGTGGAGAGGGGATAGAATCCCCTCGTTTCCTAGCCAAAAACATTCAGTACTTC.